The rows below give T cell receptor beta chains drawn from one sample of a study of radiation and T cells in renal cell carcinoma. Clones were sequenced by immunoSEQ multiplex PCR, and TCRdb holds only the in-frame ones, with some missing. The repertoire holds approximately 140,000 clones, with roughly 80% as singletons. The source was blood, collected from a patient whose treatment included radiotherapy and nephrectomy. All receptors derive from a woman aged 50 to 65 with renal cell carcinoma. Each CDR3 is given with its conserved first and last residue. Each record gives: CDR3 protein, CDR3 DNA, D gene, J gene, V gene, clone size. A D gene is named only where the DNA matches it firmly. Clone size is not always given. Where it is, it says once, few, many or a class for expanded clones.

CATAPRENTEAFF	TGTGCCACTGCTCCCCGGGAGAACACTGAAGCTTTCTTT	-	TRBJ1-1	TRBV19	-
CSVRDYGYTF	TGCAGCGTTAGGGACTATGGCTACACCTTC	-	TRBJ1-2	TRBV29-1	-
CAVGGRDINGYTF	TGTGCCGTGGGGGGGCGCGACATTAATGGCTACACCTTC	-	TRBJ1-2	TRBV6-5	-
CASSQDLGDEKLFF	TGTGCCAGCAGCCAAGATCTGGGGGATGAAAAACTGTTTTTT	-	TRBJ1-4	TRBV4-2	-
CASKGFGNYGYTF	TGTGCTAGTAAAGGGTTTGGGAACTATGGCTACACCTTC	-	TRBJ1-2	TRBV12-5	-
CASSLDLNTEAFF	TGTGCCAGCAGCTTAGATTTGAACACTGAAGCTTTCTTT	-	TRBJ1-1	TRBV7-2	-
CASTKPGQTNYGYTF	TGTGCCAGCACCAAACCGGGACAGACAAACTATGGCTACACCTTC	TRBD1	TRBJ1-2	TRBV2	once
CASSPPPGTSGSQYF	TGTGCCAGCAGCCCGCCGCCTGGGACTAGCGGGAGCCAGTACTTC	TRBD2	TRBJ2-7	TRBV7-2	-
CASSLSTGPPDTQYF	TGTGCCAGCAGCCTATCAACCGGGCCCCCAGATACGCAGTATTTT	-	TRBJ2-3	TRBV9	-
CASSLPGSEDEQYF	TGTGCCAGCAGCTTGCCTGGAAGTGAAGACGAGCAGTACTTC	-	TRBJ2-7	TRBV5-4	-
CASSLDRSYNEQFF	TGTGCCAGCAGCCTGGACAGGTCCTACAATGAGCAGTTCTTC	TRBD1	TRBJ2-1	TRBV2	-
CASSAGALQETQYF	TGTGCCAGCAGTGCAGGGGCCCTCCAAGAGACCCAGTACTTC	-	TRBJ2-5	TRBV9	-
CASSLWGRGYEQYF	TGTGCCAGCAGTTTATGGGGCAGGGGGTACGAGCAGTACTTC	TRBD1	TRBJ2-7	TRBV28	-
CASSDKGQDSQQFF	TGTGCCAGCAGTGACAAGGGACAGGATTCACAGCAGTTCTTC	TRBD1	TRBJ2-1	TRBV6-4	few
CASSPVRVNEQFF	TGTGCCAGCAGCCCAGTCCGTGTCAATGAGCAGTTCTTC	-	TRBJ2-1	TRBV7-2	-
CASSLGQEDYGYTF	TGCGCCAGCAGCTTGGGACAGGAGGACTATGGCTACACCTTC	-	TRBJ1-2	TRBV5-1	-
CASSQPPGASQGEQFF	TGTGCCAGCAGCCAACCCCCGGGTGCTTCACAAGGGGAGCAGTTCTTC	-	TRBJ2-1	TRBV11-2	-
CASSVGGFQPQHF	TGTGCCAGCAGCGTAGGCGGTTTTCAGCCCCAGCATTTT	-	TRBJ1-5	TRBV9	-
CASSVAGSNQPQHF	TGTGCCAGCAGCGTAGCAGGTAGCAATCAGCCCCAGCATTTT	-	TRBJ1-5	TRBV9	-
CASSQGLAGAEQFF	TGTGCCAGCAGCCAGGGACTAGCGGGAGCTGAGCAGTTCTTC	TRBD2	TRBJ2-1	TRBV11-3	few
CASSRGQPGSNEQFF	TGCGCCAGCAGCCGGGGACAGCCTGGATCTAATGAGCAGTTCTTC	TRBD1	TRBJ2-1	TRBV5-1	-
CASSSGQWGEKLFF	TGTGCCAGCAGCTCCGGACAGTGGGGAGAAAAACTGTTTTTT	-	TRBJ1-4	TRBV7-9	-
CASSESTDAADSSEAFF	TGTGCCAGCAGTGAAAGCACTGACGCGGCTGATTCGTCTGAAGCTTTCTTT	-	TRBJ1-1	TRBV9	-
CASSFRGAGEAFF	TGTGCCAGCAGCTTTAGAGGGGCTGGTGAAGCTTTCTTT	-	TRBJ1-1	TRBV11-2	few
CASSLAGLDFEQYF	TGTGCCAGCAGCTTAGCCGGCCTAGACTTCGAGCAGTACTTC	-	TRBJ2-7	TRBV7-2	-
CASSFSFRGSGQPQHF	TGTGCCAGCAGCTTCTCCTTTCGGGGGTCGGGGCAGCCCCAGCATTTT	-	TRBJ1-5	TRBV27	once
CASAYQGEAGELFF	TGTGCCAGCGCGTACCAGGGGGAAGCCGGGGAGCTGTTTTTT	TRBD1	TRBJ2-2	TRBV7-9	few
CASSERIQGGETQYF	TGTGCCAGCAGCGAAAGGATCCAGGGAGGAGAGACCCAGTACTTC	-	TRBJ2-5	TRBV5-5	-
CASSLGTPGSPLHF	TGTGCCAGCAGCTTAGGGACGCCGGGGTCACCCCTCCACTTT	-	TRBJ1-6	TRBV5-6	-
CASSQVDRGYYEQYF	TGCGCCAGCAGCCAAGTGGACAGGGGTTACTACGAGCAGTACTTC	TRBD1	TRBJ2-7	TRBV4-1	-
CASSLSGDDGELFF	TGCGCCAGCAGCTTATCGGGGGATGACGGGGAGCTGTTTTTT	-	TRBJ2-2	TRBV5-1	few
CASSLEAGGAQYF	TGTGCCAGCAGCTTAGAGGCAGGGGGTGCCCAGTACTTC	TRBD1	TRBJ2-5	TRBV11-2	-
CASSLASGTYNSPLHF	TGTGCCAGCAGCTTAGCGTCCGGAACCTATAATTCACCCCTCCACTTT	-	TRBJ1-6	TRBV7-2	-
CASSYSEGLGYTF	TGTGCCAGCAGTTACTCTGAGGGTTTGGGCTACACCTTC	-	TRBJ1-2	TRBV6-5	-
CASQQWGYGYTF	TGTGCCAGTCAACAATGGGGCTATGGCTACACCTTC	-	TRBJ1-2	TRBV19	-
CASSLAGSSNQPQHF	TGCGCCAGCAGCTTGGCAGGGTCAAGCAATCAGCCCCAGCATTTT	-	TRBJ1-5	TRBV5-1	once
CAISEGKTGVNSPLHF	TGTGCCATCAGTGAGGGAAAGACAGGGGTTAATTCACCCCTCCACTTT	TRBD1	TRBJ1-6	TRBV10-3	few
CASSLGNSPLHF	TGTGCCAGCAGTTTAGGGAATTCACCCCTCCACTTT	-	TRBJ1-6	TRBV2	few
CASSYPVPGEQYF	TGTGCCAGCAGTTACCCCGTCCCGGGCGAGCAGTACTTC	-	TRBJ2-7	TRBV6-5	-
CASSLVTGKAFF	TGTGCCAGCAGCTTAGTTACAGGGAAAGCTTTCTTT	-	TRBJ1-1	TRBV7-2	once
CASSQGGRFREQYF	TGCGCCAGCAGCCAAGGAGGACGTTTTCGCGAGCAGTACTTC	-	TRBJ2-7	TRBV4-3	-
CASSPKHRYGYTF	TGTGCCAGCAGTCCTAAGCACCGATATGGCTACACCTTC	-	TRBJ1-2	TRBV28	few
CASSLAAGGNEKLFF	TGCGCCAGCAGCTTGGCGGCCGGGGGGAATGAAAAACTGTTTTTT	-	TRBJ1-4	TRBV5-1	once
CAWSFYPGYTF	TGTGCCTGGAGTTTCTATCCGGGCTACACCTTC	-	TRBJ1-2	TRBV30	-
CASSPSDRVNYGYTF	TGTGCCAGCTCACCAAGCGACAGGGTTAACTATGGCTACACCTTC	TRBD1	TRBJ1-2	TRBV18	few
CASSHMRDRPLRNYGYTF	TGTGCCAGCAGCCATATGAGGGACAGACCACTTCGAAACTATGGCTACACCTTC	TRBD1	TRBJ1-2	TRBV11-2	-